A single sample is the source of the 3 T cell receptor beta chains below, sequenced in a study of T cell responses to AZD1222 COVID-19 vaccine. Some clones are missing from TCRdb's copy, which holds only in-frame ones; the method was immunoSEQ multiplex PCR. The sample lists around 150,000 clones; roughly nine tenths were seen once. Material: peripheral blood, obtained 28 days after the second AZD1222 dose. These receptors came from an adult who received the AZD1222 COVID-19 vaccine.

CDR3 in DNA: TGTGCCAGTAGTATGTCTCACGGGACAGGGTCAATCAATGGCTACACCTTC. As protein: CASSMSHGTGSINGYTF. J is TRBJ1-2 and V is TRBV19; 9 bases are a match to TRBD1. J was trimmed by 6 bases and V by 3 bases; bases with no gene match: 14. The CDR3 contains 17 residues. Germline CDR1 reads LNHDA; CDR2 reads SQIVND (reference sequence).

The chain is built from TRBV4-3 and TRBJ2-1, with 9 bases fitting TRBD2. The CDR3 covers 17 residues. Germline V gene lookup returns CDR1 LGHNA and CDR2 YSLEER. V trimming: 0 bases; J trimming: 6 bases; junction bases outside the gene matches: 9. CDR3 in DNA: TGCGCCAGCAGCCAAGATCTTAGAGCGGGAGGATCCAATGAGCAGTTCTTC. Amino acid sequence: CASSQDLRAGGSNEQFF.

The rearrangement uses TRBV2 and TRBJ2-3, with 11 nucleotides matching TRBD2. V was pared by 5 bases and J by 0 bases, with 4 bases of the junction left unmatched. Germline lookup yields CDR1 SNHLY and CDR2 FYNNEI. This CDR3 is 16 amino acids long. The CDR3 bases are TGTGCCAGCAGTTCCGGGACTAGCGGTAGCACAGATACGCAGTATTTT. As protein: CASSSGTSGSTDTQYF.